The 14 T cell receptor beta chains reported below all come from one sample, sequenced in a study of T cell responses to AZD1222 COVID-19 vaccine. Assay used: immunoSEQ multiplex PCR; TCRdb lists only in-frame clones, some missing. The sample records more than 90,000 clones, 80% to 85% being singletons. This specimen was peripheral blood, taken on day 0 of AZD1222 vaccination. These receptors all come from an adult in good health.

The J gene is TRBJ1-4, the V gene TRBV7-8; no definite D call. Germline CDR1 reads SGHVS; CDR2 reads FQNEAQ. Trimming took 0 bases from V and 4 from J, leaving 3 bases between them. This CDR3 region has 13 residues. The CDR3 region is CASSLAGNEKLFF. The CDR3 region has the DNA TGTGCCAGCAGCTTAGCCGGTAATGAAAAACTGTTTTTT.

The V gene is TRBV3-1 (or the pseudogene TRBV3-2), the J gene TRBJ1-5; no clear D gene. Per the germline V gene, CDR1 is LGHDT and CDR2 is YNNKEL (reference sequence). With 0 bases removed from V and 6 bases from J, the gap between germline ends came to 6 bases. CDR3 length equals 13 residues. In DNA, the CDR3 is TGTGCCAGCAGCCAAGATCAGGTTCAGCCCCAGCATTTT. Translating it yields CASSQDQVQPQHF.

V usage is TRBV6-5 and J usage is TRBJ1-5; D unresolved. Germline V CDR1 and CDR2: MNHEY, SVGAGI. This CDR3 comprises 12 residues. Trimming shortened V by 5 bases and J by 5 bases, and 7 bases separated the two germline ends. The CDR3 sequence: CASSQSYQPQHF. The CDR3 DNA sequence: TGTGCCAGCAGTCAATCCTATCAGCCCCAGCATTTT.

The gene calls are TRBV5-1 and TRBJ2-3; 9 positions agree with TRBD1. The V gene's germline CDR1 is SGHRS and CDR2 YFSETQ. The CDR3 is made up of 15 amino acids. Trimming removed 4 bases from V and 4 bases from J; junction bases left unmatched: 7. CDR3 nucleotides: TGCGCCAGCAGCCCCGGACAGGGGCGGGCAGATACGCAGTATTTT. It translates to CASSPGQGRADTQYF.

The chain links TRBV5-4 to TRBJ2-3; tentative D call: TRBD2 (7 bases). The CDR3 extends over 16 amino acids. Germline CDR1 SGHNT, CDR2 YYREEE (reference sequence). The germline V and J ends were trimmed by 4 bases and 4 bases, with 19 bases remaining between them. The CDR3: CASSSSRGGAADTQYF. CDR3 in DNA: TGTGCCAGCAGCAGCTCTAGGGGGGGGGCCGCAGATACGCAGTATTTT.

The CDR3 nucleotides are TGTGCCAGCAGTCTAGGACAGAGGGTGATGAATGAGCAGTTCTTC. Translation gives CASSLGQRVMNEQFF. The rearrangement links TRBV27 to TRBJ2-1; D is possibly TRBD1 (6 bases). The germline gives CDR1 MNHEY, CDR2 SMNVEV (reference sequence). This CDR3 is 15 amino acids long. V was trimmed by 5 bases and J by 7 bases, leaving 18 bases between them.

This clone was observed a handful of times. The V call is TRBV11-3, the J call TRBJ1-2; D call uncertain. The germline V and J ends were trimmed by 5 bases and 4 bases, with 20 bases remaining between them. This CDR3 has 16 residues. The germline CDR1 and CDR2 sequences are SGHNT and YENEEA. In DNA, the CDR3 is TGTGCCAGCAGCCAGTTGGGTAGAGGACGGGGCTATGGCTACACCTTC. Protein sequence: CASSQLGRGRGYGYTF.

V is TRBV19 and J is TRBJ1-5; D perhaps matches TRBD1 (6 bases). CDR3 size: 15 residues. Germline CDR1 reads LNHDA; CDR2 reads SQIVND (reference sequence). V was shortened by 4 bases and J by 2 bases, with 12 bases between the two germline ends. The CDR3 DNA follows: TGTGCCAGTAGTACAGGGGATGGTGGCAATCAGCCCCAGCATTTT. It yields the protein CASSTGDGGNQPQHF.

The gene calls are TRBV4-2 and TRBJ1-3, with TRBD1 identical over 7 bases. The CDR3 length is 16 residues. Germline V CDR1 and CDR2: LGHNA, YNFKEQ. V lost 0 bases, J lost 4 bases, and 6 bases stayed unmatched. The CDR3 loop is CASSQDPGGSGNTIYF. The DNA for the CDR3 is TGTGCCAGCAGCCAAGATCCAGGGGGATCCGGAAACACCATATATTTT.

V and J are TRBV18 and TRBJ2-7; tentatively, D is TRBD1 (6 bases). The CDR3 length is 14 residues. Looked up from germline, CDR1 is KGHSH and CDR2 is LQKENI. Trimming left V 0 bases short and J 6 bases short, with 12 bases between. The CDR3 here is CASSPPTRGGEQYF. The CDR3 region has the DNA TGTGCCAGCTCACCACCAACCAGGGGCGGCGAGCAGTACTTC.

This clone was found once. The V call is TRBV7-9, the J call TRBJ2-7, with a weak D call TRBD2 (7 bases). The CDR3 spans 15 residues. Germline CDR1 reads SEHNR; CDR2 reads FQNEAQ (reference sequence). The ends were cut back, 6 bases at V and 3 bases at J, with 18 bases in the middle. In nucleotides, the CDR3 is TGTGCCAGCAGTTCTAGGGGGGAGGGGAACTACGAGCAGTACTTC. It is translated as CASSSRGEGNYEQYF.

V gene TRBV18 combines with J gene TRBJ1-2; D ambiguous. The CDR3 spans 15 residues. Trimming stripped 6 bases from V and 6 bases from J, with 20 bases between. Germline values: CDR1 KGHSH, CDR2 LQKENI. The DNA of the CDR3 is TGTGCCAGCTCTCACCGGGGATTGGGGTATGATGGCTACACCTTC. Protein: CASSHRGLGYDGYTF.

The genes are TRBV6-4 and TRBJ2-3; D may correspond to TRBD1 or TRBD2 (5 bases each). Germline V gene data show CDR1 as MRHNA and CDR2 as SNTAGT. V lost 4 bases and J 4 bases, leaving 15 bases between the germline ends. This CDR3 comprises 15 residues. The CDR3: CASSVLGTSADTQYF. The DNA of the CDR3 is TGTGCCAGCAGTGTTCTGGGGACGAGCGCAGATACGCAGTATTTT.

The chain couples TRBV24-1 to TRBJ2-1, with 10 bases lining up with TRBD1. J was trimmed by 4 bases and V by 2 bases; bases with no gene match: 4. The CDR3 has 16 residues. Germline V lookup: CDR1 KGHDR, CDR2 SFDVKD. CDR3 sequence (DNA): TGTGCCACCAGTGATTGGGGGACAGGGGAGTACAATGAGCAGTTCTTC. Protein sequence: CATSDWGTGEYNEQFF.